These T cell receptor beta chains were read from a single sample in a study of identical twins. TCRdb processed the 5' RACE reads anew with MiXCR; each CDR3 protein has one entry. The data contain approximately 620,000 distinct CDR3 sequences, roughly 8% of them singletons. The data were also submitted as part of a second study, on yellow fever vaccine responses in identical twins.

The material sequenced was PBMCs. The receptors derive from a woman aged 18-30 years in good health. Each CDR3 is given with its conserved first and last residue. A D gene is named only where the DNA matches it firmly. The listing skips clone size in some rows; elsewhere it reads once, few, many or a size class.

>.|TRBJ2-5|TRBV20-1|TRBD2
TGCAGTGCGTCCCCACTAGCGGGAGAAGAGACCCAGTACTTC
CSASPLAGEETQYF
>many|TRBJ2-7|TRBV20-1|TRBD2
TGCAGTGCAAACAGACTAGCGGGGTCGGAGCAGTACTTC
CSANRLAGSEQYF
>few|TRBJ2-2|TRBV6-5|TRBD2
TGTGCCAGCAGTTTCCCGACTAGCGGGAGTACGTGGTGGTCCGGGGAGCTGTTTTTT
CASSFPTSGSTWWSGELFF
>few|TRBJ2-2|TRBV7-2|.
TGTGCCAGCAGCTTATTTCTCCCGAACACCGGGGAGCTGTTTTTT
CASSLFLPNTGELFF
>many|TRBJ2-2|TRBV28|.
TGTGCCAGCAGTTTATGGGGAACCGGGGAGCTGTTTTTT
CASSLWGTGELFF
>.|TRBJ1-6|TRBV5-1|.
TGCGCCAGCAGCTTGGGGTGGACAGAAAATTCACCCCTCCACTTT
CASSLGWTENSPLHF
>.|TRBJ2-1|TRBV29-1|TRBD2
TGCAGCGTTGAAGATCTCAGAAGCGGGGGACCTCTTGGGGGCTCCTACAATGAGCAGTTCTTC
CSVEDLRSGGPLGGSYNEQFF
>few|TRBJ1-6|TRBV7-9|.
TGTGCCAGCTCTCGCGGGGCCTCACCCCTCCACTTT
CASSRGASPLHF
>.|TRBJ2-5|TRBV3-1|.
TGTGCCAGCAGCCCCCCTAGTTTATTAGAGACCCAGTACTTC
CASSPPSLLETQYF
>.|TRBJ1-1|TRBV20-1|.
TGCAGTGCTAGGTCAGGGGCCACTGAAGCTTTCTTT
CSARSGATEAFF
>.|TRBJ2-7|TRBV12-3/TRBV12-4|.
TGTGCCAGCAGTTTTATACAGGGATACTACGAGCAGTACTTC
CASSFIQGYYEQYF
>few|TRBJ2-2|TRBV7-8|.
TGTGCCAGCAGCTCTAAACGCCCCCGCCAGGGCACCGGGGAGCTGTTTTTT
CASSSKRPRQGTGELFF
>many|TRBJ2-7|TRBV24-1|TRBD1
TGTGCCACCAGTGATCGGAGGGACAGGGGGAACGAGCAGTACTTC
CATSDRRDRGNEQYF
>many|TRBJ1-5|TRBV12-3/TRBV12-4|TRBD1
TGTGCCAGCAGTTTATCAGGGGGCAAGAGCAATCAGCCCCAGCATTTT
CASSLSGGKSNQPQHF
>few|TRBJ1-1|TRBV20-1|.
TGCAGTGCTAGTCAAAGTCGGACATGGTACACTGAAGCTTTCTTT
CSASQSRTWYTEAFF
>few|TRBJ2-7|TRBV11-2|.
TGTGCCAGCAGCACCCCAAGGGGGGGTGACTACGAGCAGTACTTC
CASSTPRGGDYEQYF
>few|TRBJ2-5|TRBV7-9|.
TGTGCCAGCAGTAAGGACAGACACTCCCAAGAGACCCAGTACTTC
CASSKDRHSQETQYF
>few|TRBJ2-5|TRBV2|.
TGTGCCACGCGGACAGCCACACGGGTGGGAGAGACCCAGTACTTC
CATRTATRVGETQYF
>.|TRBJ1-1|TRBV6-2/TRBV6-3|TRBD1
TGTGCCAGCAGTTACTGGGACAGGGGGACTGAAGCTTTCTTT
CASSYWDRGTEAFF
>many|TRBJ2-1|TRBV7-2|.
TGTGCCAGCAGCTTAGCGGGTCGCAGGGGCTCCTACAATGAGCAGTTCTTC
CASSLAGRRGSYNEQFF
>.|TRBJ1-1|TRBV5-1|.
TGCGCCAGCAGCCCGGTGGTTAGGAACACTGAAGCTTTCTTT
CASSPVVRNTEAFF
>.|TRBJ2-3|TRBV20-1|.
TGCAGTGCTAGCTTTAGCGGTACTAGCACAGATACGCAGTATTTT
CSASFSGTSTDTQYF
>few|TRBJ2-6|TRBV3-1|.
TGTGCCAGCAGCCAAGATAGGGGGGTGCCGGGGGCCAACGTCCTGACTTTC
CASSQDRGVPGANVLTF
>few|TRBJ2-2|TRBV7-8|.
TGTGCCACCCCTAGGGAGGCGTACACCGGGGAGCTGTTTTTT
CATPREAYTGELFF
>few|TRBJ2-5|TRBV7-2|TRBD2
TGTGCCAGCAGCTATCGGGCGGGAGGGACCCAGTACTTC
CASSYRAGGTQYF
>few|TRBJ2-3|TRBV5-1|.
TGCGCCAGCAGCTTGGACGACTCCCGAGTAGATACGCAGTATTTT
CASSLDDSRVDTQYF
>few|TRBJ2-7|TRBV6-4|.
TGTGCCAGCAGTGAATTGGCAGGCTCCCTCTCCTACGAGCAGTACTTC
CASSELAGSLSYEQYF
>many|TRBJ1-5|TRBV12-3/TRBV12-4|.
TGTGCCAGCAGTTTAAGGGGCGGGAATCAGCCCCAGCATTTT
CASSLRGGNQPQHF
>.|TRBJ1-1|TRBV30|.
TGTGCCTGGAGTGGGCGAGGGCGGGGCACTGAAGCTTTCTTT
CAWSGRGRGTEAFF
>.|TRBJ2-7|TRBV6-1|.
TGTGCCAGCAGTGCACGTTTGGGGGCCGCTCGGGCCTCCTACGAGCAGTACTTC
CASSARLGAARASYEQYF
>.|TRBJ2-2|TRBV13|.
TGTGCCAGCAGCCCACGCGGTTCGGTGCTAGCCGGGACCGGGGAGCTGTTTTTT
CASSPRGSVLAGTGELFF
>many|TRBJ2-7|TRBV5-1|TRBD1
TGCGCCAGCAGCACGGACAGGGGGCAAAGAGAGCAGTACTTC
CASSTDRGQREQYF
>many|TRBJ2-7|TRBV9|.
TGTGCCAGCAGCGTAGCTCCTAGCTCCTACGAGCAGTACTTC
CASSVAPSSYEQYF
>few|TRBJ2-3|TRBV19|.
TGTGCCAGTAGTACCCCCCGACTTGCACAAGATACGCAGTATTTT
CASSTPRLAQDTQYF
>few|TRBJ2-6|TRBV19|TRBD1
TGTGCCAGTAGTATAAGTCCGGCAGGGGGCAGTGGGGCCAACGTCCTGACTTTC
CASSISPAGGSGANVLTF
>few|TRBJ1-6|TRBV27|.
TGTGCCAGCAGTTTGGGGGGAAGGTCCTATAATTCACCCCTCCACTTT
CASSLGGRSYNSPLHF